The clone carrying this T cell receptor (beta chain) turned up a few times. Its antigen is unknown. The junction departs from germline at one end; a sequencing error may be responsible. The sample comes from a study of glioma-infiltrating T cells. Findings and caveats of the study: Tissue-blood divergence was below expectation in non-neoplastic patients, above in gliomas.

TCR alpha and beta CDR3 regions were amplified from RNA using iRepertoire nested multiplex PCR. TCRdb reprocessed the multiplex PCR reads with MiXCR, giving one entry per CDR3 protein. Of about 180,000 distinct CDR3 sequences listed, around 40% are singletons. The CDR3 extends over 13 amino acids. Germline V lookup: CDR1 SGHNT, CDR2 YYREEE (reference sequence). The receptor was derived from a human donor with low-grade glioma or glioblastoma, undergoing nonglioma brain surgery, or in good health (not recorded which). The rearrangement uses TRBV5-4 and TRBJ1-4; a possible D gene is TRBD1 (5 bases). The sequencing input was glioma tissue, nonneoplastic brain tissue, or PBMCs (not recorded which). The CDR3, as DNA: TGTGCCAGCAGATTGGACATAAATGAAAAACTGTTTTTT. This codes for CASRLDINEKLFF.